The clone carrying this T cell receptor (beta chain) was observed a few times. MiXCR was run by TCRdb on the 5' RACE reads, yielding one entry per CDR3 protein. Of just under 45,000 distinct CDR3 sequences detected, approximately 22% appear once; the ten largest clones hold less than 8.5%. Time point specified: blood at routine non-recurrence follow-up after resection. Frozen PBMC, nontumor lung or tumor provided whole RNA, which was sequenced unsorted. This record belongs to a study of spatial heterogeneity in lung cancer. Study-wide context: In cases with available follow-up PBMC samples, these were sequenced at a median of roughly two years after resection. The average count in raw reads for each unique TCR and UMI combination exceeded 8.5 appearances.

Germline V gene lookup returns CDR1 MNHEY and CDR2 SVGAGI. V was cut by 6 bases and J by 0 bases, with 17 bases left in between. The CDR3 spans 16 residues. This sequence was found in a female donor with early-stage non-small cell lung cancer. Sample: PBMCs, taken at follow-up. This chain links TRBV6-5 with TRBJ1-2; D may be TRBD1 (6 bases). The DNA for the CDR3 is TGTGCCAGCAGCACATATGACCAGGGGACTAACTATGGCTACACCTTC. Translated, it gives CASSTYDQGTNYGYTF.